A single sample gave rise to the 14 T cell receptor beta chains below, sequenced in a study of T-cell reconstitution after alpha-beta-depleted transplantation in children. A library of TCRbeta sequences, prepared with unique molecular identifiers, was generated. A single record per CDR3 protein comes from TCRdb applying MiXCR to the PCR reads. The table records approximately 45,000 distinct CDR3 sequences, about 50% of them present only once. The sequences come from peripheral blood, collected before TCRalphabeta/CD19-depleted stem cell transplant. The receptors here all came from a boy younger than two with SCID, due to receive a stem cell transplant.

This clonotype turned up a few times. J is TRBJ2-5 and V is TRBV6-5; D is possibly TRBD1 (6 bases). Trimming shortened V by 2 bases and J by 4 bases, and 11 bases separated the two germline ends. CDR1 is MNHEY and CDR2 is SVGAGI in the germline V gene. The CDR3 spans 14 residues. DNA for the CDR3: TGTGCCAGCAGTTACACCGTACAGGGAGAGACCCAGTACTTC. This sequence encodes CASSYTVQGETQYF.

CDR3 bases: TGTGCCAGCAGCCAAGAAAGCGGCGAGCAGTACTTC. Translation: CASSQESGEQYF. The V call is TRBV3-1, the J call TRBJ2-7; weak D call: TRBD2 (5 bases). The CDR3 runs to 12 residues. CDR1 is LGHDT and CDR2 is YNNKEL in the germline V gene (reference sequence). Deletions cut 0 bases from V and 6 bases from J, with 6 bases between.

Here the CDR3 reads CAISGSGTEGETQYF. For the CDR3, the DNA is TGTGCCATCAGTGGATCCGGGACTGAGGGAGAGACCCAGTACTTC. The V gene is TRBV10-3, the J gene TRBJ2-5; tentatively, D is TRBD2 (6 bases). This CDR3 spans 15 amino acids. The V gene's germline CDR1 is ENHRY and CDR2 SYGVKD. V was cut by 4 bases and J by 4 bases, with 16 bases left in between.

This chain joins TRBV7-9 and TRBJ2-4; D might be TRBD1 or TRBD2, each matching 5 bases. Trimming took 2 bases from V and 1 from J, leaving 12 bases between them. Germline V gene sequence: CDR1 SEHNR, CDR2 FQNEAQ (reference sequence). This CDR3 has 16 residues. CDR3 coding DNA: TGTGCCAGCAGCTTAAGTGGGGGTGGGGCCAAAAACATTCAGTACTTC. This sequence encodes CASSLSGGGAKNIQYF.

CDR3 sequence: CASSNRQEQFF. The CDR3 DNA follows: TGTGCCAGCAGCAATAGACAGGAGCAGTTCTTC. The chain employs TRBV7-2 and TRBJ2-1; D perhaps matches TRBD1 (5 bases). Germline-derived CDR1 and CDR2 are SGHTA and FQGNSA. Trimming shortened V by 5 bases and J by 10 bases, and 9 bases separated the two germline ends. The CDR3 runs 11 residues.

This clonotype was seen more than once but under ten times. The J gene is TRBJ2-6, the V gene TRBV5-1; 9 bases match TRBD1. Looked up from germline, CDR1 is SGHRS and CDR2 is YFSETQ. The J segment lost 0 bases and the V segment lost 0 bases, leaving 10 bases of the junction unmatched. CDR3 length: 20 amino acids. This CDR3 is CASSLAGTGQSFSGANVLTF. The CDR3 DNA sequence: TGCGCCAGCAGCTTGGCCGGGACAGGGCAGTCATTCTCTGGGGCCAACGTCCTGACTTTC.

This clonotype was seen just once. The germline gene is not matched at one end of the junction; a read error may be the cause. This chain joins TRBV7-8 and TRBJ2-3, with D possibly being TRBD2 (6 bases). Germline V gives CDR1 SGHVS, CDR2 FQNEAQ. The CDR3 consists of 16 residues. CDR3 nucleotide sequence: TGTACCAGCAGCTTATTTGGCCGCGGGGTAAAAGATACGAAGTATTTT. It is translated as CTSSLFGRGVKDTKYF.

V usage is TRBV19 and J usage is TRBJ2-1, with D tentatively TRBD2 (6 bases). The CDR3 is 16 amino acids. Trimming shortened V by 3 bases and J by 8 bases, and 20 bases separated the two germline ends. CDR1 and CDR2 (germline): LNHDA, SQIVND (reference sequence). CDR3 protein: CASSMANGGSLDEQFF. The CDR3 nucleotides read TGTGCCAGTAGTATGGCGAATGGGGGGAGCCTGGATGAGCAGTTCTTC.

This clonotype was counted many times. As DNA, the CDR3 is TGCGCCAGCACCGTGGGGGGGACCTGGGATGGCTACACCTTC. Its translation: CASTVGGTWDGYTF. This chain uses TRBV5-1 with TRBJ1-2; perhaps TRBD1 as D (5 bases). CDR3 length equals 14 residues. V lost 6 bases to trimming and J lost 6 bases, with 18 bases between them. CDR1 is SGHRS, CDR2 YFSETQ, per germline.

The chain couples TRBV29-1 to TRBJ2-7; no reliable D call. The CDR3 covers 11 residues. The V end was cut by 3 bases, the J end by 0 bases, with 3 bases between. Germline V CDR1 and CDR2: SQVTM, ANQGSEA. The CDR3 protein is CSVDSSYEQYF. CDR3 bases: TGCAGCGTTGACAGCTCCTACGAGCAGTACTTC.

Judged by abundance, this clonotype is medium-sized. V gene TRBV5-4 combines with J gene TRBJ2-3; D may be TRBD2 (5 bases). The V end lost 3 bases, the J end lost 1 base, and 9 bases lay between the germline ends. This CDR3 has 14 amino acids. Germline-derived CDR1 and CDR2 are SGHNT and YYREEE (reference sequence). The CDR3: CASSWGSGTDTQYF. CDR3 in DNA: TGTGCCAGCAGCTGGGGTAGCGGCACAGATACGCAGTATTTT.

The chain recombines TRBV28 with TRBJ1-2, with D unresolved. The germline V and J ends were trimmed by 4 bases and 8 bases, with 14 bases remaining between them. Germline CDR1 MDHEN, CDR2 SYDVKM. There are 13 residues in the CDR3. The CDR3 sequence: CASSSVTRRGYTF. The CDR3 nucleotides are TGTGCCAGCAGTTCGGTCACCCGTAGGGGCTACACCTTC.

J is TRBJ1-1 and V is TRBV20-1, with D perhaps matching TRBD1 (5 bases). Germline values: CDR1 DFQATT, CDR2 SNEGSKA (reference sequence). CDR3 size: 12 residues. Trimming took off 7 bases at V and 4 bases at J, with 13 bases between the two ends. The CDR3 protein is CSVTRGGTEAFF. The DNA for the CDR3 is TGCAGTGTAACACGGGGGGGCACTGAAGCTTTCTTT.

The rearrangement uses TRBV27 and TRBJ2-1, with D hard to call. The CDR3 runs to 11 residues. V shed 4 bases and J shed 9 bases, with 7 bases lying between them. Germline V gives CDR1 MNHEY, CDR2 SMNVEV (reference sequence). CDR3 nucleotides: TGTGCCAGCAGTTCTACGGGTGAGCAGTTCTTC. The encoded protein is CASSSTGEQFF.